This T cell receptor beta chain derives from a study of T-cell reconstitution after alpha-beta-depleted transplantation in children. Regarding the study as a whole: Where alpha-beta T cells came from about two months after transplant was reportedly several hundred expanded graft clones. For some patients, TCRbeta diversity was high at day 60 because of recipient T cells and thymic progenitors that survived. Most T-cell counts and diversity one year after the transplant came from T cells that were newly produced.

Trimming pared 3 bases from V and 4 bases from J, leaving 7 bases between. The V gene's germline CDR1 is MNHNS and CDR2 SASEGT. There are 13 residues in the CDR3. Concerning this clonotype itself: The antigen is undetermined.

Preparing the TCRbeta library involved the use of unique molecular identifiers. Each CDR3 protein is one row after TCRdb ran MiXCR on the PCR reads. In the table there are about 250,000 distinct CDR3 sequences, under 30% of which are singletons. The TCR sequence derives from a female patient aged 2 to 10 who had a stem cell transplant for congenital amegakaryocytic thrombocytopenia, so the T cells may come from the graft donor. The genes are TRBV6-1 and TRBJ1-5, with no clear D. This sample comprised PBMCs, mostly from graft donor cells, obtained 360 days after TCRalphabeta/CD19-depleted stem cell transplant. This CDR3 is CASSESKNQPQHF. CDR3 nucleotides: TGTGCCAGCAGTGAGTCAAAAAATCAGCCCCAGCATTTT.